One sample yielded the 31 T cell receptor beta chains listed below, sequenced in a study of blood T cell repertoires in COVID-19. Clones were read by immunoSEQ multiplex PCR, and TCRdb kept only the in-frame ones, dropping some. This table holds a few hundred thousand clones, about nine tenths found once. The sample consisted of PBMCs or T cells enriched from blood (not recorded which). These receptors were collected from a human donor in a cohort exposed to, infected with or recovered from COVID-19 (not recorded which). The donor label of this sample is uncertain.

The chain links TRBV25-1 to TRBJ2-7, with 9 bases lining up with TRBD1. V lost 1 base and J lost 4; bases outside the gene matches: 5. Germline assignment: CDR1 MGHDK and CDR2 SYGVNS. This CDR3 region has 15 residues. This chain's CDR3 is CASSESSGTGYEQYF. The CDR3 coding sequence is TGTGCCAGCAGTGAATCCTCCGGGACAGGGTACGAGCAGTACTTC.

Only one count was recorded for this clone. This rearrangement joins TRBV5-1 to TRBJ2-3; TRBD1 agrees at 11 bases. V shed 4 bases, J shed 10 bases, and the junction held 5 bases outside the gene matches. The CDR3 contains 13 residues. Germline V gene lookup returns CDR1 SGHRS and CDR2 YFSETQ. DNA for the CDR3: TGCGCCAGCAGCGAGGGACAGGGGGTGGCGCAGTATTTT. This encodes CASSEGQGVAQYF.

The chain is built from TRBV25-1 and TRBJ1-2, with D possibly matching TRBD1 (5 bases). Germline V CDR1 and CDR2: MGHDK, SYGVNS. The CDR3 is made up of 14 amino acids. Trimming shortened V by 2 bases and J by 5 bases, and 12 bases separated the two germline ends. The CDR3: CASSEGQGGYGYTF. The CDR3 region has the DNA TGTGCCAGCAGTGAAGGTCAGGGAGGGTATGGCTACACCTTC.

The chain employs TRBV10-2 and TRBJ1-5, with D uncertain. V shed 9 bases and J shed 6 bases, with 18 bases lying between them. The germline CDR1 and CDR2 sequences are WSHSY and SAAADI. The CDR3 is 14 residues long. The CDR3 coding sequence is TGCGCCAGATCAGGACGGAGGGTTCGTCAGCCCCAGCATTTT. Protein: CARSGRRVRQPQHF.

The rearrangement uses TRBV6-5 and TRBJ2-3; maybe TRBD2 (6 bases). Trimming removed 11 bases from V and 3 bases from J, with 18 bases in between. The germline V gene has CDR1 MNHEY and CDR2 SVGAGI. There are 14 residues in the CDR3. The CDR3 DNA sequence: TGTGCCGTGCGTCGGGGGAAGGTGACAGATACGCAGTATTTT. Protein sequence: CAVRRGKVTDTQYF.

This clone has a handful of counts. The CDR3: CASSEASGGDTQYF. The CDR3 DNA reads as TGTGCCAGCAGTGAGGCTAGCGGGGGTGATACGCAGTATTTT. The chain combines TRBV6-4 with TRBJ2-3, with 10 positions matching TRBD2. Germline values: CDR1 MRHNA, CDR2 SNTAGT. CDR3 size: 14 residues. Unmatched junction bases numbered 3, after V lost 3 bases and J lost 6 bases.

J is TRBJ1-2 and V is TRBV7-3; the D is unclear. CDR1 is SGHTA, CDR2 FQGTGA, per germline. There are 15 residues in the CDR3. V was trimmed by 2 bases and J by 6 bases, leaving 16 bases between them. As DNA, the CDR3 is TGTGCCAGCAGCTTATACGGGTCGGAGAGCCATGGCTACACCTTC. Its protein product is CASSLYGSESHGYTF. The full variable domain, in which reference TRBV7-3 and TRBJ1-2 provide the parts outside the CDR3, is GAGVSQTPSNKVTEKGKYVELRCDPISGHTALYWYRQSLGQGPEFLIYFQGTGAADDSGLPNDRFFAVRPEGSVSTLKIQRTERGDSAVYLCASSLYGSESHGYTFGSGTRLTVV.

This clone has a handful of counts. The V gene is TRBV28, the J gene TRBJ1-5; possibly TRBD1 for D (6 bases). Germline V gene lookup returns CDR1 MDHEN and CDR2 SYDVKM. Trimming stripped 5 bases from V and 3 bases from J, with 23 bases between. The CDR3 extends over 18 amino acids. The CDR3, as DNA: TGTGCCAGCAGTGAACTTACATACAGGGACGCTTACAATCAGCCCCAGCATTTT. Its translation is CASSELTYRDAYNQPQHF.

This rearrangement joins TRBV5-8 to TRBJ1-2; weak D call: TRBD1 (6 bases). The V and J ends lost 3 bases and 0 bases respectively, with 12 bases between them. CDR3 length: 15 amino acids. The germline gives CDR1 SGHTS, CDR2 YDEGEE. CDR3 sequence (DNA): TGTGCCAGCAGCTCGCCGGGACATCCTAACTATGGCTACACCTTC. As protein: CASSSPGHPNYGYTF.

This rearrangement joins TRBV10-2 to TRBJ1-3; the match to TRBD1 covers 10 bases. This CDR3 has 16 amino acids. V was pared by 5 bases and J by 0 bases, with 4 bases of the junction left unmatched. Germline V gene lookup returns CDR1 WSHSY and CDR2 SAAADI. This CDR3 is CASSRQGAFSGNTIYF. CDR3 sequence (DNA): TGCGCCAGCAGTCGACAGGGGGCTTTCTCTGGAAACACCATATATTTT.

The chain combines TRBV5-6 with TRBJ2-7; the match to TRBD2 covers 11 bases. Germline V gene lookup returns CDR1 SGHDT and CDR2 YYEEEE. J gave up 2 bases and V 6 bases, and 7 bases lay outside the gene matches. This CDR3 contains 15 residues. CDR3 bases: TGTGCCAGCACCCTTACTAGCGGGGGTCCCTACGAGCAGTACTTC. As protein: CASTLTSGGPYEQYF.

J is TRBJ2-7 and V is TRBV15, with a tentative D call TRBD2 (5 bases). This CDR3 is built from 13 residues. CDR1 and CDR2 (germline): LNHNV, YYDKDF (reference sequence). V was cut by 5 bases and J by 7 bases, with 15 bases left in between. CDR3 nucleotide sequence: TGTGCCACCAGCCCTGCCGGAGGCACTGAGCAGTACTTC. This codes for CATSPAGGTEQYF. The full variable domain, its missing parts supplied by reference TRBV15 and TRBJ2-7, is DAMVIQNPRYQVTQFGKPVTLSCSQTLNHNVMYWYQQKSSQAPKLLFHYYDKDFNNEADTPDNFQSRRPNTSFCFLDIRSPGLGDTAMYLCATSPAGGTEQYFGPGTRLTVT.

The V call is TRBV6-2 or TRBV6-3, the J call TRBJ1-5; D call uncertain. There are 16 residues in the CDR3. Germline lookup yields CDR1 MNHEY and CDR2 SVGEGT. The V gene lost 6 bases and the J gene lost 0 bases, with 15 bases spanning the gap. CDR3 bases: TGTGCCAGCAGCCCCGGGGATGGGCCTAGCAATCAGCCCCAGCATTTT. Protein product: CASSPGDGPSNQPQHF.

The chain couples TRBV6-5 to TRBJ2-1; 9 bases are shared with TRBD1. Germline assignment: CDR1 MNHEY and CDR2 SVGAGI. Unmatched junction bases numbered 10, after V lost 7 bases and J lost 6 bases. CDR3 length equals 15 residues. In nucleotides, the CDR3 is TGTGCCAGCAAGGCCCGGACAGGGGATATCAATGAGCAGTTCTTC. It encodes CASKARTGDINEQFF.

This clone was observed once. The chain uses TRBV4-2 and TRBJ2-3, with 12 bases that match TRBD2. The germline V gene encodes CDR1 LGHNA and CDR2 YNFKEQ. Unmatched junction bases numbered 13, after V lost 0 bases and J lost 0 bases. This CDR3 contains 21 residues. This CDR3 reads CASSQDVASGGAVSSTDTQYF. In DNA, the CDR3 is TGTGCCAGCAGCCAAGATGTGGCTAGCGGGGGGGCGGTCTCGAGCACAGATACGCAGTATTTT.

The V and J genes are TRBV28 and TRBJ2-2; tentatively, D is TRBD2 (7 bases). The CDR3 has 17 residues. V was shortened by 2 bases and J by 0 bases, with 13 bases between the two germline ends. Germline V CDR1 and CDR2: MDHEN, SYDVKM. DNA of the CDR3: TGTGCCAGCAGTTTACGGGGGGCGATTCCGAACACCGGGGAGCTGTTTTTT. Protein product: CASSLRGAIPNTGELFF.

The J gene is TRBJ1-5, the V gene TRBV19; no firm D call. The CDR3 contains 15 residues. CDR1 is LNHDA and CDR2 is SQIVND in the germline V gene (reference sequence). The ends were cut back, 0 bases at V and 9 bases at J, with 15 bases in the middle. Here the CDR3 reads CASSIDLGWRWPQHF. The CDR3 region has the DNA TGTGCCAGTAGTATAGATCTTGGGTGGAGGTGGCCCCAGCATTTT.

The J gene is TRBJ2-7, the V gene TRBV7-2; 12 nucleotides line up with TRBD1. Germline lookup yields CDR1 SGHTA and CDR2 FQGNSA. CDR3 length: 15 amino acids. The junction had 7 bases not matched to a gene; V was cut back by 5 bases and J by 5 bases. CDR3 in DNA: TGTGCCAGCAGCGTACCGGGACAGGGGGCGGACGAGCAGTACTTC. Translating it yields CASSVPGQGADEQYF.

This chain connects TRBV7-3 to TRBJ2-5; no clear D. Trimming pared 5 bases from V and 1 base from J, leaving 14 bases between. CDR1 is SGHTA, CDR2 FQGTGA, per germline. There are 15 residues in the CDR3. The CDR3 here is CASSAGVAGQETQYF. DNA of the CDR3: TGTGCCAGCAGCGCAGGCGTCGCAGGCCAAGAGACCCAGTACTTC. The full variable domain, completed using reference TRBV7-3 and TRBJ2-5, is GAGVSQTPSNKVTEKGKYVELRCDPISGHTALYWYRQSLGQGPEFLIYFQGTGAADDSGLPNDRFFAVRPEGSVSTLKIQRTERGDSAVYLCASSAGVAGQETQYFGPGTRLLVL.

This chain links TRBV5-1 with TRBJ2-1, with a tentative D call TRBD2 (6 bases). The CDR3 is 14 amino acids. V lost 5 bases, J lost 4 bases, and 13 bases lay in between. Germline V lookup: CDR1 SGHRS, CDR2 YFSETQ. The CDR3 DNA reads TGCGCCAGCAGTAATAGGGAGGTATACAATGAGCAGTTCTTC. Its translation: CASSNREVYNEQFF.

The chain has TRBV9 and TRBJ1-3; tentative D call: TRBD1 (5 bases). The CDR3 has 14 residues. Germline CDR1 SGDLS, CDR2 YYNGEE. Trimming shortened V by 3 bases and J by 4 bases, and 11 bases separated the two germline ends. Written as DNA, the CDR3 is TGTGCCAGCAGCGGTGGGGGGAACGGAAACACCATATATTTT. Translating gives CASSGGGNGNTIYF.

This chain uses TRBV6-5 with TRBJ1-5; the D gene is possibly TRBD1 (6 bases). This CDR3 region has 15 residues. V was clipped by 0 bases and J by 4 bases, with 10 bases between them. Germline V gene sequence: CDR1 MNHEY, CDR2 SVGAGI. DNA for the CDR3: TGTGCCAGCAGTTACTCCGCAGGGGCTAATCAGCCCCAGCATTTT. It encodes CASSYSAGANQPQHF.

This chain links TRBV30 with TRBJ1-4, with D perhaps TRBD1 (6 bases). Germline V gives CDR1 GTSNPN, CDR2 SVGIG (reference sequence). The V end was cut by 8 bases, the J end by 13 bases, with 23 bases between. CDR3 length: 13 residues. Written as DNA, the CDR3 is TGTGCCACCCAAGACGGTGGGTTAGGGGGACTGTTTTTT. Translating it yields CATQDGGLGGLFF. Full variable domain (outside the CDR3, taken from reference TRBV30 and TRBJ1-4): SQTIHQWPATLVQPVGSPLSLECTVEGTSNPNLYWYRQAAGRGLQLLFYSVGIGQISSEVPQNLSASRPQDRQFILSSKKLLLSDSGFYLCATQDGGLGGLFFGSGTQLSVL.

The V call is TRBV18, the J call TRBJ1-5, with TRBD1 matching 7 bases. Germline V lookup: CDR1 KGHSH, CDR2 LQKENI. This CDR3 comprises 15 residues. V trimming: 4 bases; J trimming: 4 bases; junction bases outside the gene matches: 7. This chain's CDR3 is CASSRGTAINQPQHF. The CDR3 DNA reads TGTGCCAGCTCACGAGGGACAGCAATAAATCAGCCCCAGCATTTT.

This clone was seen a single time. The rearrangement uses TRBV19 and TRBJ2-3, with 8 nucleotides matching TRBD2. CDR1 is LNHDA and CDR2 is SQIVND in the germline V gene (reference sequence). The CDR3 has 18 amino acids. The J segment lost 0 bases and the V segment lost 7 bases, leaving 15 bases of the junction unmatched. CDR3 in DNA: TGTGCCAGTACCACGCGGGGGGCCGCGTACTATAGCACAGATACGCAGTATTTT. Translated, it gives CASTTRGAAYYSTDTQYF. The complete variable domain, with remaining parts taken from reference TRBV19 and TRBJ2-3, reads DGGITQSPKYLFRKEGQNVTLSCEQNLNHDAMYWYRQDPGQGLRLIYYSQIVNDFQKGDIAEGYSVSREKKESFPLTVTSAQKNPTAFYLCASTTRGAAYYSTDTQYFGPGTRLTVL.

This clone was picked up one time. This chain joins TRBV19 and TRBJ1-1; D is perhaps TRBD1 (6 bases). The germline CDR1 and CDR2 sequences are LNHDA and SQIVND (reference sequence). The CDR3 extends over 16 amino acids. The germline V and J ends were trimmed by 4 bases and 1 base, with 16 bases remaining between them. The CDR3: CASSRIGTPRNTEAFF. In nucleotides, the CDR3 is TGTGCCAGTAGTAGAATAGGGACACCCCGGAACACTGAAGCTTTCTTT. Complete variable domain (other parts from reference TRBV19 and TRBJ1-1): DGGITQSPKYLFRKEGQNVTLSCEQNLNHDAMYWYRQDPGQGLRLIYYSQIVNDFQKGDIAEGYSVSREKKESFPLTVTSAQKNPTAFYLCASSRIGTPRNTEAFFGQGTRLTVV.

This clone was counted once. This chain joins TRBV19 and TRBJ1-3; D is unclear. The CDR3 is 16 residues long. Trimming left V 5 bases short and J 1 base short, with 15 bases between. Germline V gene sequence: CDR1 LNHDA, CDR2 SQIVND (reference sequence). The CDR3 nucleotides read TGTGCCAGTAGTCGCTGGGCGGGAACTTCTGGAAACACCATATATTTT. Encoded protein: CASSRWAGTSGNTIYF.

The genes are TRBV5-4 and TRBJ2-2; D not resolved. Trimming removed 4 bases at V and 5 bases at J, with 21 bases between. The CDR3 has 17 amino acids. Germline loops: CDR1 SGHNT, CDR2 YYREEE (reference sequence). CDR3 sequence: CASSVGLRSLSTGELFF. CDR3 nucleotides: TGTGCCAGCAGCGTAGGTTTGCGTAGCCTCTCGACCGGGGAGCTGTTTTTT.

The V gene is TRBV6-4, the J gene TRBJ1-2; tentative D call: TRBD1 (5 bases). Trimming shortened V by 0 bases and J by 14 bases, and 16 bases separated the two germline ends. CDR1 is MRHNA, CDR2 SNTAGT, per germline. This CDR3 region has 13 residues. CDR3 loop: CASSDSNRAGSTF. The CDR3 coding sequence is TGTGCCAGCAGTGACTCGAATCGGGCAGGGTCTACCTTC.

The V gene is TRBV6-1, the J gene TRBJ2-3; 10 bases agree with TRBD2. V lost 4 bases and J lost 5; bases outside the gene matches: 9. The CDR3 covers 16 residues. Germline V gives CDR1 MNHNS, CDR2 SASEGT. In nucleotides, the CDR3 is TGTGCCAGCAGTGCAGATGTAGCGGGGGGTGGAGATACGCAGTATTTT. Translation gives CASSADVAGGGDTQYF.

This rearrangement joins TRBV3-1 (or the pseudogene TRBV3-2) to TRBJ1-5, with D unresolved. V dropped 0 bases and J dropped 7 bases, with 7 bases sitting between them. The germline CDR1 and CDR2 sequences are LGHDT and YNNKEL (reference sequence). CDR3 length: 13 amino acids. The CDR3 nucleotides read TGTGCCAGCAGCCAAGAGCGGGCCCAGCCCCAGCATTTT. This encodes CASSQERAQPQHF.